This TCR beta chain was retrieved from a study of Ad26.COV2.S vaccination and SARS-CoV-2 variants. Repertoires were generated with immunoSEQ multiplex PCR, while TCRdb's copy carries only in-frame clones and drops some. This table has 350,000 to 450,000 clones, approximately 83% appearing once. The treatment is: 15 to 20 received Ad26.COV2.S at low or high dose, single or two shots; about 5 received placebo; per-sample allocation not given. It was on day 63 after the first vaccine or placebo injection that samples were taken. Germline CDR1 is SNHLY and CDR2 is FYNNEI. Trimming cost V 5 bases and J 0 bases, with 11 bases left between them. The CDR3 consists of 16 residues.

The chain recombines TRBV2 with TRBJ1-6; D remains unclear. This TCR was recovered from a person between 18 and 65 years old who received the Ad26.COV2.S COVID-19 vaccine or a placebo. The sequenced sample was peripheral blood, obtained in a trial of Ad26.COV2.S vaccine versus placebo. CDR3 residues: CASSWHRSSYNSPLHF. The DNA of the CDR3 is TGTGCCAGCAGTTGGCACCGAAGCTCCTATAATTCACCCCTCCACTTT.